Each of the 24 T cell receptor beta chains below was sequenced from the same sample in a study of T cell repertoires in aging, cancer and after chemotherapy. A mixed TRB-A/B primer pool amplified rearranged TRB by multiplex touch-down PCR. TCRdb passed the multiplex PCR reads through MiXCR, listing each CDR3 protein once. The table shows around 9,600 distinct CDR3 sequences, with under 45% occurring only once. TCR beta rearrangements were amplified from peripheral blood genomic DNA. Material for sequencing was blood. The receptor source for this set is a human donor in good health.

This clonotype was detected a few times. The rearrangement joins TRBV15 to TRBJ2-1, with TRBD2 matching 14 bases. The CDR3 covers 18 residues. Trimming took 5 bases from V and 0 from J; bases not matched to a gene: 6. Germline loops: CDR1 LNHNV, CDR2 YYDKDF (reference sequence). The CDR3 is CATSQPGTSGGSYNEQFF. The CDR3 DNA is TGTGCCACCAGCCAACCTGGGACTAGCGGGGGCTCCTACAATGAGCAGTTCTTC.

This clonotype was counted between two and nine times. This chain connects TRBV6-5 to TRBJ1-1; D is possibly TRBD1 (5 bases). Trimming left V 1 base short and J 1 base short, with 7 bases between. Germline V gives CDR1 MNHEY, CDR2 SVGAGI. The CDR3 length is 14 residues. The CDR3 is CASSYWQGNTEAFF. In nucleotides, the CDR3 is TGTGCCAGCAGTTACTGGCAGGGGAACACTGAAGCTTTCTTT.

The V gene is TRBV15, the J gene TRBJ2-5; D is perhaps TRBD1 or TRBD2 (5 bases each). CDR1 is LNHNV, CDR2 YYDKDF, per germline (reference sequence). The CDR3 runs 16 residues. V lost 2 bases to trimming and J lost 5 bases, with 18 bases between them. CDR3 DNA sequence: TGTGCCACCAGCAGATTATCCGGGACCGCCGAGGAGACCCAGTACTTC. Translating gives CATSRLSGTAEETQYF.

This clonotype was found once. V and J are TRBV12-3 or TRBV12-4 and TRBJ1-2; weak D call: TRBD1 (6 bases). This CDR3 contains 13 residues. V lost 6 bases and J 7 bases, leaving 15 bases between the germline ends. CDR3 protein: CASSNRELGGYTF. In DNA form, the CDR3 reads TGTGCCAGCAGCAACAGGGAGCTGGGTGGCTACACCTTC.

V gene TRBV27 combines with J gene TRBJ2-5; no clear D. V lost 3 bases, J lost 3 bases, and 14 bases lay in between. Germline CDR1 reads MNHEY; CDR2 reads SMNVEV (reference sequence). The CDR3 runs to 15 residues. CDR3 in amino acids: CASSFQSARKETQYF. The CDR3 nucleotides read TGTGCCAGCAGTTTTCAGTCGGCTAGGAAAGAGACCCAGTACTTC.

The chain links TRBV6-5 to TRBJ1-2; 8 bases align to TRBD1. The germline V gene encodes CDR1 MNHEY and CDR2 SVGAGI. V shed 4 bases and J 4 bases; nucleotides not matched to a gene: 8. CDR3 length: 15 residues. The DNA of the CDR3 is TGTGCCAGCAGTTTACCCGGGACAGGATTCTATGGCTACACCTTC. This sequence encodes CASSLPGTGFYGYTF.

The chain carries TRBV7-3 and TRBJ2-3, with TRBD2 matching 10 bases. After removal of 5 bases from V and 0 bases from J, the junction contained 8 bases not matched to a gene. This CDR3 is built from 17 residues. Germline V lookup: CDR1 SGHTA, CDR2 FQGTGA. The CDR3 sequence is CASSLSGGHPSTDTQYF. CDR3 sequence (DNA): TGTGCCAGCAGCCTTAGCGGGGGGCACCCTAGCACAGATACGCAGTATTTT.

The V gene is TRBV19, the J gene TRBJ1-2; 9 positions agree with TRBD1. With V trimmed by 9 bases and J by 2 bases, 7 bases remained unmatched. The length of the CDR3 is 14 residues. CDR1 LNHDA and CDR2 SQIVND come from the germline V gene (reference sequence). The DNA of the CDR3 is TGTGCCAGCCGGGACAGGGCGACCAACTATGGCTACACCTTC. Translation gives CASRDRATNYGYTF. Full variable domain (outside the CDR3, taken from reference TRBV19 and TRBJ1-2): DGGITQSPKYLFRKEGQNVTLSCEQNLNHDAMYWYRQDPGQGLRLIYYSQIVNDFQKGDIAEGYSVSREKKESFPLTVTSAQKNPTAFYLCASRDRATNYGYTFGSGTRLTVV.

This rearrangement joins TRBV12-3 or TRBV12-4 to TRBJ1-4; the D gene is possibly TRBD1 (5 bases). Trimming shortened V by 1 base and J by 8 bases, and 11 bases separated the two germline ends. This CDR3 has 14 amino acids. The CDR3 DNA reads TGTGCCAGCAGTTTAGGAGGGACTGGGGAAAAACTGTTTTTT. Translating it yields CASSLGGTGEKLFF.

This clonotype was counted only a few times. This chain connects TRBV6-1 to TRBJ2-1, with D unclear. The germline V and J ends were trimmed by 1 base and 4 bases, with 5 bases remaining between them. CDR1 is MNHNS, CDR2 SASEGT, per germline. The CDR3 length is 13 residues. CDR3 DNA sequence: TGTGCCAGCAGTGAAGATATGTACAATGAGCAGTTCTTC. As protein: CASSEDMYNEQFF.

This clonotype was observed a few times. This rearrangement joins TRBV5-5 to TRBJ2-7; 8 bases line up with TRBD1. This CDR3 region has 14 residues. Germline V CDR1 and CDR2: SGHKS, YYEKEE (reference sequence). The trim removed 4 bases at V and 7 bases at J, leaving 10 bases unmatched. CDR3 bases: TGTGCCAGCAGCAGGGCAGGGGGCATCCGGGAGCAGTACTTC. It translates to CASSRAGGIREQYF.

This clonotype was counted only a few times. The chain links TRBV19 to TRBJ1-1; a weak D match, TRBD1 (6 bases). This CDR3 spans 13 amino acids. V was trimmed by 3 bases and J by 5 bases, leaving 10 bases between them. Germline V gene sequence: CDR1 LNHDA, CDR2 SQIVND (reference sequence). CDR3 residues: CASSIIRGTEAFF. CDR3 nucleotide sequence: TGTGCCAGTAGTATCATCAGGGGAACTGAAGCTTTCTTT.

The chain employs TRBV12-3 or TRBV12-4 and TRBJ1-2, with D perhaps matching TRBD1 (5 bases). The V and J ends lost 3 bases and 6 bases respectively, with 8 bases between them. The CDR3 is 12 amino acids. CDR3 nucleotide sequence: TGTGCCAGCAGTTTGGCAGGGAATGGCTACACCTTC. Amino acids: CASSLAGNGYTF.

This clonotype has just a few counts. This chain connects TRBV5-6 to TRBJ2-5, with unresolved D. V lost 0 bases and J 1 base, leaving 10 bases between the germline ends. Per germline, CDR1 SGHDT and CDR2 YYEEEE. This CDR3 is built from 15 residues. CDR3 coding DNA: TGTGCCAGCAGCTTGGCGATGGTGTCCCAAGAGACCCAGTACTTC. It translates to CASSLAMVSQETQYF.

The chain links TRBV30 to TRBJ1-2, with a tentative D call TRBD1 (6 bases). V was clipped by 7 bases and J by 6 bases, with 21 bases between them. Germline assignment: CDR1 GTSNPN and CDR2 SVGIG (reference sequence). The CDR3 sequence is 14 residues long. CDR3 residues: CAYHPADSANGYTF. CDR3 sequence (DNA): TGTGCCTATCACCCAGCGGACAGCGCGAATGGCTACACCTTC.

Only one count was recorded for this clonotype. The rearrangement uses TRBV11-1 and TRBJ2-3, with D possibly matching TRBD2 (6 bases). V was cut by 5 bases and J by 5 bases, with 14 bases left in between. Germline CDR1 and CDR2: SGHAT and FQDESV (reference sequence). This CDR3 region has 14 residues. CDR3 nucleotides: TGTGCCAGCAGCCTAAACGGGAGCCAAGATACGCAGTATTTT. Its protein is CASSLNGSQDTQYF.

This clonotype has just a few counts. V is TRBV5-4 and J is TRBJ2-1, with a weak D call TRBD2 (6 bases). The length of the CDR3 is 13 residues. Deletions cut 2 bases from V and 7 bases from J, with 10 bases between. Germline CDR1 SGHNT, CDR2 YYREEE (reference sequence). DNA of the CDR3: TGTGCCAGCAGCTTAGGTGGGAGGAATGAGCAGTTCTTC. Its protein is CASSLGGRNEQFF.

This clonotype is judged large. The chain couples TRBV19 to TRBJ1-2, with 8 bases identical to TRBD1. Germline loops: CDR1 LNHDA, CDR2 SQIVND (reference sequence). This CDR3 is built from 14 residues. V was clipped by 6 bases and J by 4 bases; unmatched bases: 7. The CDR3, as DNA: TGTGCCAGTAGCGCAGGGGGCGCGGGCTATGGCTACACCTTC. This sequence encodes CASSAGGAGYGYTF.

CDR3 sequence (DNA): TGTGCCAGCAGCTTAGATACGGCCAATGAGCAGTTCTTC. Its protein is CASSLDTANEQFF. V usage is TRBV11-3 and J usage is TRBJ2-1; D remains unclear. Trimming removed 0 bases at V and 6 bases at J, with 6 bases between. Germline-derived CDR1 and CDR2 are SGHNT and YENEEA. This CDR3 comprises 13 residues. Looking up the rest from reference TRBV11-3 and TRBJ2-1 gives the full variable domain: EAGVVQSPRYKIIEKKQPVAFWCNPISGHNTLYWYLQNLGQGPELLIRYENEEAVDDSQLPKDRFSAERLKGVDSTLKIQPAELGDSAVYLCASSLDTANEQFFGPGTRLTVL.

There are a few counts of this clonotype. The V and J genes are TRBV19 and TRBJ2-3, with D perhaps TRBD1 or TRBD2 (6 bases each). Germline V gene sequence: CDR1 LNHDA, CDR2 SQIVND (reference sequence). This CDR3 contains 14 residues. V shed 0 bases and J shed 7 bases, with 11 bases lying between them. The CDR3 spells CASSIDRGRYTQYF. Written as DNA, the CDR3 is TGTGCCAGTAGTATAGATAGGGGGAGGTATACGCAGTATTTT.

The gene calls are TRBV2 and TRBJ2-2; possibly TRBD1 for D (6 bases). The germline V gene encodes CDR1 SNHLY and CDR2 FYNNEI. Trimming took 10 bases from V and 5 from J, leaving 8 bases between them. The CDR3 is made up of 11 amino acids. CDR3 residues: CATQGTGELFF. In nucleotides, the CDR3 is TGTGCCACCCAGGGGACCGGGGAGCTGTTTTTT.

This sequence joins TRBV20-1 and TRBJ2-2; 13 nucleotides match TRBD2. The CDR3 extends over 14 amino acids. V trimming: 5 bases; J trimming: 6 bases; junction bases outside the gene matches: 3. CDR1 is DFQATT, CDR2 SNEGSKA, per germline (reference sequence). The CDR3 here is CSARTSGRAGELFF. The CDR3 DNA sequence: TGCAGTGCTCGCACTAGCGGGAGGGCCGGGGAGCTGTTTTTT.

The chain recombines TRBV30 with TRBJ1-2; 9 bases line up with TRBD1. The J segment lost 8 bases and the V segment lost 2 bases, leaving 9 bases of the junction unmatched. Germline V gene data show CDR1 as GTSNPN and CDR2 as SVGIG (reference sequence). This CDR3 contains 14 residues. In DNA, the CDR3 is TGTGCCTGGAGTTCCCCAACAGGGGGCGCGGGCTACACCTTC. Its protein product is CAWSSPTGGAGYTF.

This clonotype has a handful of counts. V gene TRBV15 combines with J gene TRBJ2-1, with 15 nucleotides matching TRBD2. Trimming took 3 bases from V and 6 from J; bases not matched to a gene: 6. CDR3 length: 17 residues. Germline assignment: CDR1 LNHNV and CDR2 YYDKDF (reference sequence). CDR3 nucleotide sequence: TGTGCCACCAGCAGTCGGTGGACTAGCGGGGGGGCCAATGAGCAGTTCTTC. As protein: CATSSRWTSGGANEQFF. The full variable domain, completed using reference TRBV15 and TRBJ2-1, is DAMVIQNPRYQVTQFGKPVTLSCSQTLNHNVMYWYQQKSSQAPKLLFHYYDKDFNNEADTPDNFQSRRPNTSFCFLDIRSPGLGDTAMYLCATSSRWTSGGANEQFFGPGTRLTVL.